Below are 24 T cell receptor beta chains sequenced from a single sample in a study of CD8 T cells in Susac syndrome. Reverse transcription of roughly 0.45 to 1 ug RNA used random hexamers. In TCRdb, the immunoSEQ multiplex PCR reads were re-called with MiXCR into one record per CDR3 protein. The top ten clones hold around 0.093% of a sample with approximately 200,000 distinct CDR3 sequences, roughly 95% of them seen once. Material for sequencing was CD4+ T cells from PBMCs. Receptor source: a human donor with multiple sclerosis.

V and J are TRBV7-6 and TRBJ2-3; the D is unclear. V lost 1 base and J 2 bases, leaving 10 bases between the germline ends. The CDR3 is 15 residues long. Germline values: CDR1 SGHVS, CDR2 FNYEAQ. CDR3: CASSLGASNTDTQYF. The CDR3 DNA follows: TGTGCCAGCAGCTTAGGGGCGTCAAACACAGATACGCAGTATTTT.

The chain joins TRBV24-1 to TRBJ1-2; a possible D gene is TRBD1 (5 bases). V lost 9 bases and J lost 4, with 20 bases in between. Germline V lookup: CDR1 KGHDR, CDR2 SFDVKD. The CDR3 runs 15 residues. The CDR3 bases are TGTGCCACCGGGGGATGGGGGTCGGCAGGCTATGGCTACACCTTC. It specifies CATGGWGSAGYGYTF.

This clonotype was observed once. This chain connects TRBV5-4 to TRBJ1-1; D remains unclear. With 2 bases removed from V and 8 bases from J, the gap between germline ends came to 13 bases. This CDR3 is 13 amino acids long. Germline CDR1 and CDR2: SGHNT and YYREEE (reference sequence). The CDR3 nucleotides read TGTGCCAGCAGCTTAGTCGGAATCGCGGAAGCTTTCTTT. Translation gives CASSLVGIAEAFF.

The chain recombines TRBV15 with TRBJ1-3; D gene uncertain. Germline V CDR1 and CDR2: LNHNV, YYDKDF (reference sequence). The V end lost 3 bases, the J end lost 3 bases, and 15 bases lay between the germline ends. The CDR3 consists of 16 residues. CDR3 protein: CATSRMDGSFGNTIYF. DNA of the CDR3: TGTGCCACCAGCAGGATGGACGGTTCCTTTGGAAACACCATATATTTT.

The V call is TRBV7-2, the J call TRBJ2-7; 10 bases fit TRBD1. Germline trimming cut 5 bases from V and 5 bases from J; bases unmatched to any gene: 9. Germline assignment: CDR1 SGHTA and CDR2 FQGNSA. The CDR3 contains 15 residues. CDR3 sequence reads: CASSLMTGGVHEQYF. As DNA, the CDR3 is TGTGCCAGCAGCCTAATGACAGGGGGCGTCCACGAGCAGTACTTC.

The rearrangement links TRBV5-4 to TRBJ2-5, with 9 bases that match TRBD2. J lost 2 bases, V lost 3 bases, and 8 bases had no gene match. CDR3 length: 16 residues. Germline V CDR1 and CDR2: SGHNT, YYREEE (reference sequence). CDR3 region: CASSSGTSRSQETQYF. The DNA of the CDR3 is TGTGCCAGCAGCTCGGGGACTAGCAGAAGTCAAGAGACCCAGTACTTC.

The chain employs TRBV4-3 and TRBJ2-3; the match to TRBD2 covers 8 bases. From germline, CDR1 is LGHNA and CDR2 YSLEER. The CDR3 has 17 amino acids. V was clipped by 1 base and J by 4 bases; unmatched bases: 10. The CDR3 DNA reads TGCGCCAGCAGCCAAGCCCCCGGGGGGGCCGGGGCAGATACGCAGTATTTT. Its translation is CASSQAPGGAGADTQYF.

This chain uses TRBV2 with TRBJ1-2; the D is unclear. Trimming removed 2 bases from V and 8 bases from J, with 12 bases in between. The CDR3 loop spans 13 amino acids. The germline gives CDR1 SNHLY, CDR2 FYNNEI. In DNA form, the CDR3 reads TGTGCCAGCAGTGAAAGGATGTATGGGGGCTACACCTTC. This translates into CASSERMYGGYTF.

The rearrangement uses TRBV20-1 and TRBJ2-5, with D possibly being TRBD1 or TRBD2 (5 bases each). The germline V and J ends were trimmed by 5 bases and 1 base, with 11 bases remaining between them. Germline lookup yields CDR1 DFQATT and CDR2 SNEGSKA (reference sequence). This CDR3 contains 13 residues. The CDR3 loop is CSASGGSQETQYF. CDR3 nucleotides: TGCAGTGCTTCTGGGGGTTCCCAAGAGACCCAGTACTTC.

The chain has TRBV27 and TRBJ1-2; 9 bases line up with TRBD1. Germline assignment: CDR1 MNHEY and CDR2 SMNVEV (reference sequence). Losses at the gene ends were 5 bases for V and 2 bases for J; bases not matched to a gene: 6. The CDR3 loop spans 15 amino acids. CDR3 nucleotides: TGTGCCAGCAGTCTTACAGGGGGCCTCAACTATGGCTACACCTTC. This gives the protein CASSLTGGLNYGYTF.

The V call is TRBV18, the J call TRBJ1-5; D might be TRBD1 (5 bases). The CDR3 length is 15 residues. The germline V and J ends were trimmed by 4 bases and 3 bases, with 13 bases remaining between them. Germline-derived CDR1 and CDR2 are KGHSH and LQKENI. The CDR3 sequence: CASSLGRGDNQPQHF. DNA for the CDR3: TGTGCCAGCTCACTGGGTCGAGGGGACAATCAGCCCCAGCATTTT.

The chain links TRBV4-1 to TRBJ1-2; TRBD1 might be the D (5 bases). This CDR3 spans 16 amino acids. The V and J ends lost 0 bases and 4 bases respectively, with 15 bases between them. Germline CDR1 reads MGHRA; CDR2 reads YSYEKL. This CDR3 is CASSQDPGLGSYGYTF. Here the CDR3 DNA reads TGCGCCAGCAGCCAAGATCCAGGGTTAGGAAGCTATGGCTACACCTTC.

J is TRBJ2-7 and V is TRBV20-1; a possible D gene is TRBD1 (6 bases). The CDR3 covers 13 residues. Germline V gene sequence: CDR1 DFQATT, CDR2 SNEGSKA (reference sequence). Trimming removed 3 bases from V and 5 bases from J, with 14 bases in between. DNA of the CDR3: TGCAGTGCTAGCCCGGACAGCTTGGACGAGCAGTACTTC. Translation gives CSASPDSLDEQYF.

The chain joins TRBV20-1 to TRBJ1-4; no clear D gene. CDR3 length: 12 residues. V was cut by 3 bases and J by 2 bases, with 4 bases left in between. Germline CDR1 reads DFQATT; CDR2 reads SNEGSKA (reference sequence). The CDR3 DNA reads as TGCAGTGCTAGTTACACTAATGAAAAACTGTTTTTT. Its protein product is CSASYTNEKLFF.

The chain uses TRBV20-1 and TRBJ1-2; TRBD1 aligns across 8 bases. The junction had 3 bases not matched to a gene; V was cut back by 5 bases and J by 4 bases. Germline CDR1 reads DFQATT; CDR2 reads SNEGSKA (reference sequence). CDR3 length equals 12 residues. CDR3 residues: CSASDRAYGYTF. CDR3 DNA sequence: TGCAGTGCTTCGGACAGGGCCTATGGCTACACCTTC.

CDR3 residues: CASRPRAPRGVMNTEAFF. Written as DNA, the CDR3 is TGTGCCAGCAGACCCCGAGCCCCACGAGGGGTAATGAACACTGAAGCTTTCTTT. The chain carries TRBV27 and TRBJ1-1; TRBD1 might be the D (5 bases). Germline V gene sequence: CDR1 MNHEY, CDR2 SMNVEV (reference sequence). The CDR3 runs to 18 residues. V lost 6 bases and J lost 0, with 23 bases in between.

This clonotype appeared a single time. The CDR3 is CASSQEGQGRGYTF. Written as DNA, the CDR3 is TGTGCCAGCAGCCAAGAGGGACAGGGTCGCGGCTACACCTTC. The chain couples TRBV4-2 to TRBJ1-2; 9 bases align to TRBD1. Trimming cost V 0 bases and J 8 bases; bases outside gene matches: 4. CDR1 is LGHNA, CDR2 YNFKEQ, per germline. This CDR3 contains 14 residues.

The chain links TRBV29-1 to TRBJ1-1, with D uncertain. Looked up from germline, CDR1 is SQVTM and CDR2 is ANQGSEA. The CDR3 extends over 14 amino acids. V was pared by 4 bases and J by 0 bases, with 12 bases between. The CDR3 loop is CSVVASALNTEAFF. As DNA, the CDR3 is TGCAGCGTTGTAGCCTCGGCACTGAACACTGAAGCTTTCTTT.

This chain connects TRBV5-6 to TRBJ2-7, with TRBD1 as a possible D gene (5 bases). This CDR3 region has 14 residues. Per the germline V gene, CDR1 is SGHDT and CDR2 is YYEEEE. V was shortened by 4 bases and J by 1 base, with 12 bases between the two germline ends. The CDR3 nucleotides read TGTGCCAGCAGCCCTACGACAGAGTCCTACGAGCAGTACTTC. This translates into CASSPTTESYEQYF.

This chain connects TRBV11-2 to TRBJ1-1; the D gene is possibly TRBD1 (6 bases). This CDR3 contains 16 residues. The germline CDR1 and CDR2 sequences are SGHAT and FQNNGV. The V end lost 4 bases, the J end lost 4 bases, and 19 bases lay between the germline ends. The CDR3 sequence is CASSSPGAAMTTEAFF. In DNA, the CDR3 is TGTGCCAGCAGCTCTCCGGGGGCGGCTATGACCACTGAAGCTTTCTTT.

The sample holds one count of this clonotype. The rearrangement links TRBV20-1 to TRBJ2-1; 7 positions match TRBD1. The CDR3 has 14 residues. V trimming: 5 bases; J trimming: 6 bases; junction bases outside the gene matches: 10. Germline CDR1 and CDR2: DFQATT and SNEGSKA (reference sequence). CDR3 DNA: TGCAGTGCTGTTCGACAGGGTTCAGTCAATGAGCAGTTCTTC. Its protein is CSAVRQGSVNEQFF.

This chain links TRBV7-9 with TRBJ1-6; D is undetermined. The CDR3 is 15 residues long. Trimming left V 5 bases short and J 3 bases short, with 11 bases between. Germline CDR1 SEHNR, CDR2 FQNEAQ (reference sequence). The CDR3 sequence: CASSPVQRYNSPLHF. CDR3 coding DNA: TGTGCCAGCAGCCCTGTGCAGCGCTATAATTCACCCCTCCACTTT.

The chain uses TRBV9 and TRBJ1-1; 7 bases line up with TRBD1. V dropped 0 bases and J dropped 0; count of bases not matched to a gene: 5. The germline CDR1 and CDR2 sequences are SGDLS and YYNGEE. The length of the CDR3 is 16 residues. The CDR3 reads CASSVAPGGLNTEAFF. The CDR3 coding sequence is TGTGCCAGCAGCGTAGCGCCAGGGGGATTGAACACTGAAGCTTTCTTT.

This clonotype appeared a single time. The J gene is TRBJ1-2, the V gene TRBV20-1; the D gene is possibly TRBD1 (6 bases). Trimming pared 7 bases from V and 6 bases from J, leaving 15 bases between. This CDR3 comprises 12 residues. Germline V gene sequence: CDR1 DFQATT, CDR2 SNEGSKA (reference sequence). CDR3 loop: CSGERTENGYTF. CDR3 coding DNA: TGCAGTGGCGAGAGGACAGAGAATGGCTACACCTTC.